This T cell receptor (beta chain) was sequenced in a study of blood T cell repertoires in COVID-19. Study as a whole: The analysed material was cDNA or gDNA that came from T cells, B-cell-depleted T cells, or PBMCs.

This table comes from immunoSEQ multiplex PCR, and its TCRdb copy is limited to in-frame clones, with some not included. The data hold around 270,000 clones, with approximately 90% observed a single time. Germline CDR1 reads LGHDT; CDR2 reads YNNKEL (reference sequence). The CDR3 spans 16 residues. Germline trimming cut 4 bases from V and 4 bases from J; bases unmatched to any gene: 7. J is TRBJ1-1 and V is TRBV3-1 (or the pseudogene TRBV3-2), with 12 positions matching TRBD1. Sequencing was carried out using peripheral blood. This receptor was obtained from a man in his 60s who had recovered from COVID-19. CDR3 bases: TGTGCCAGCAGCCCGCCGGGACAGGGGGCTTTCACTGAAGCTTTCTTT. Translation: CASSPPGQGAFTEAFF.